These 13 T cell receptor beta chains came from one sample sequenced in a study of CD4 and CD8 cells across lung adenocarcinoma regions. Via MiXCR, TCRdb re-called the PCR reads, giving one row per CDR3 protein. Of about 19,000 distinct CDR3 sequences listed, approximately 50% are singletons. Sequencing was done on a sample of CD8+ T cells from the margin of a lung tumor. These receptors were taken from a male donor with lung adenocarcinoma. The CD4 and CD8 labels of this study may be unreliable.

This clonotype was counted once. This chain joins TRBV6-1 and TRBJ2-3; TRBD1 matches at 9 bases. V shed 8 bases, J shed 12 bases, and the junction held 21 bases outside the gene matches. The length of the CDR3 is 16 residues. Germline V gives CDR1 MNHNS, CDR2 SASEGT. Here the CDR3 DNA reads TGTGCCAGCGCCCTACGGGGACAGGGTGGCAAAGATATTCAGTATTTT. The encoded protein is CASALRGQGGKDIQYF.

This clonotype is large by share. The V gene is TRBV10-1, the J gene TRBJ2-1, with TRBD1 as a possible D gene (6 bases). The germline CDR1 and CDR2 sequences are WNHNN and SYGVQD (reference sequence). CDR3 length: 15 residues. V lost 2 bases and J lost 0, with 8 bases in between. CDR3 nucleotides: TGCGCCAGCAGTGAGAGGGGGAGCTCCTACAATGAGCAGTTCTTC. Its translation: CASSERGSSYNEQFF.

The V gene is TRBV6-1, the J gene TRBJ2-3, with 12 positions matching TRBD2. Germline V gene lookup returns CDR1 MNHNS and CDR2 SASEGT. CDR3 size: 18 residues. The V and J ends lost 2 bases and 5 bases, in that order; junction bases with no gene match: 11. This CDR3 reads CASSEYFGTSGWQDTQYF. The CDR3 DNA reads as TGTGCCAGCAGTGAATATTTTGGGACTAGCGGGTGGCAAGATACGCAGTATTTT.

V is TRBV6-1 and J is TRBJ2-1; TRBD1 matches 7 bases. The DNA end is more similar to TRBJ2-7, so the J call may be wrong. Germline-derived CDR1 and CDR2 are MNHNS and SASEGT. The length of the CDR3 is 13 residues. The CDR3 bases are TGTGCCAGCAAGACAGGGAGCTCCTACGAGCAGTACTTC. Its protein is CASKTGSSYEQYF.

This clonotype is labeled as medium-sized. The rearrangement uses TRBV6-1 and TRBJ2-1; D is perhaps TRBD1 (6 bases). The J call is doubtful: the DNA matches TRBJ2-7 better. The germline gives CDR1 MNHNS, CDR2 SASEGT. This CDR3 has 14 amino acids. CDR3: CASSFRQEKYEQYF. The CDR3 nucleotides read TGTGCCAGCAGCTTTAGACAGGAAAAATACGAGCAGTACTTC.

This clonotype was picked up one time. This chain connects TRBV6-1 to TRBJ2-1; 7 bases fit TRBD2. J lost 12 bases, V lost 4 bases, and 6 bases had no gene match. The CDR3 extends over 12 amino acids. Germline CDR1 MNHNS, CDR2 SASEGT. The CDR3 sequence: CASSAGTTRQFF. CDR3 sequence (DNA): TGTGCCAGCAGTGCCGGGACTACTCGGCAGTTCTTC.

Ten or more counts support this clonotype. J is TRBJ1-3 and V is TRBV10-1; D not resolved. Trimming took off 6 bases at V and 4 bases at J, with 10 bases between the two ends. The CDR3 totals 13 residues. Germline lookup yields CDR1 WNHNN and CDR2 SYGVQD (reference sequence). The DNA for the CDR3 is TGCGCCAGCAGCTCCCGGCCCGGAAACACCATATATTTT. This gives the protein CASSSRPGNTIYF.

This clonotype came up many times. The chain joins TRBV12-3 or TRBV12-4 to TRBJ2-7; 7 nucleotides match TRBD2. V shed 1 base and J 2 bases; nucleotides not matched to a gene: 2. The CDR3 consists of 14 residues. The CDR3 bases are TGTGCCAGCAGTTTAGGACTAGCCCCCTACGAGCAGTACTTC. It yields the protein CASSLGLAPYEQYF.

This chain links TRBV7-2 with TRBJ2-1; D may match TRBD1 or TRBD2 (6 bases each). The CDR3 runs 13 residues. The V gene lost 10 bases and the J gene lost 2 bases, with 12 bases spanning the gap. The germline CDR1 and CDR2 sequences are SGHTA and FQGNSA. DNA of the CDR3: TGTGCCAATCGTGGGGGGCCCTACAATGAGCAGTTCTTC. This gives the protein CANRGGPYNEQFF.

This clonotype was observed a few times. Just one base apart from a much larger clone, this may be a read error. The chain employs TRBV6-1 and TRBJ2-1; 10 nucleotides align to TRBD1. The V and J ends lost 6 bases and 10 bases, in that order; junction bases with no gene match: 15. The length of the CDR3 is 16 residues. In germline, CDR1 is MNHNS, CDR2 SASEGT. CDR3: CASRGPPGTGVYEQFF. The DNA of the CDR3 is TGTGCCAGCAGGGGCCCCCCCGGGACAGGGGTCTACGAGCAGTTCTTC.

The CDR3 is CASSFLAGGTYNEQFF. The DNA of the CDR3 is TGTGCCAGCAGCTTTTTAGCGGGAGGGACCTACAATGAGCAGTTCTTC. The J gene is TRBJ2-1, the V gene TRBV5-4, with 11 bases identical to TRBD2. Germline-derived CDR1 and CDR2 are SGHNT and YYREEE (reference sequence). The CDR3 has 16 amino acids. Trimming removed 2 bases from V and 2 bases from J; junction bases left unmatched: 3.

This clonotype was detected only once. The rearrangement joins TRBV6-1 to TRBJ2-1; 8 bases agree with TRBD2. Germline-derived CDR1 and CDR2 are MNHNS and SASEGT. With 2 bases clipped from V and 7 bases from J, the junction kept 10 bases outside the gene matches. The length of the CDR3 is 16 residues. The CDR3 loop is CASSETWTSSTNEQFF. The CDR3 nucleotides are TGTGCCAGCAGTGAAACGTGGACTAGCAGCACAAATGAGCAGTTCTTC.

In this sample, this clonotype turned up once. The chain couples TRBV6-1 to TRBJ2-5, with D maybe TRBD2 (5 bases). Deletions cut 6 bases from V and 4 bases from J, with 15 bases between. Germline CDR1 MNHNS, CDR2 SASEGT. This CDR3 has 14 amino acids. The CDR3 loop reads CASRRASSGETQYF. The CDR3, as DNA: TGTGCCAGCAGGCGGGCCTCATCGGGAGAGACCCAGTACTTC.